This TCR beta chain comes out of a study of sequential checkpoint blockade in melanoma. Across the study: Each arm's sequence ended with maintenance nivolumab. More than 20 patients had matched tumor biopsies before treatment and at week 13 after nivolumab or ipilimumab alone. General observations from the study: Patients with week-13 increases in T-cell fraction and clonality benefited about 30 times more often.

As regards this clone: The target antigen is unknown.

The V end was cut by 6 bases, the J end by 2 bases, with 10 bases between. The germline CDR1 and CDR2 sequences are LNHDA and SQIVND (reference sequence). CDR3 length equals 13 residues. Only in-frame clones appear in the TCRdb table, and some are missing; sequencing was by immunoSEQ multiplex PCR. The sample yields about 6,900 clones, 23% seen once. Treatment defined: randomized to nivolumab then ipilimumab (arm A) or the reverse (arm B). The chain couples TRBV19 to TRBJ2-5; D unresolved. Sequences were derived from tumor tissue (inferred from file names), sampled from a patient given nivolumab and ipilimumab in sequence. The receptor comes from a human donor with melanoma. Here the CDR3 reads CASSQGWQETQYF. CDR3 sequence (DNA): TGTGCCAGTAGCCAAGGGTGGCAAGAGACCCAGTACTTC.